Described below is a single T cell receptor (beta chain) sequence and its context. The entry originates in a study of beta chain features in type 1 diabetes. Trimming cost V 5 bases and J 0 bases; bases outside gene matches: 6. CDR1 and CDR2 from the germline V gene are SGHRS and YFSETQ. The CDR3 sequence is 16 residues long. Expressed TCRB transcripts were sequenced after all isolated RNA was converted to cDNA. Here immunoSEQ multiplex PCR was the method, and the copy in TCRdb shows in-frame clones only, minus some. Here the sample spans 300,000 or so clones, around 8% being singletons. The TCR sequence derives from a woman in her late teens or twenties in good health. Material for sequencing was central memory CD4+ T cells from blood. The chain has TRBV5-1 and TRBJ2-2, with 8 bases that match TRBD1. The CDR3 DNA is TGCGCCAGCAGTCGTGCAGGGGGCCCGAACACCGGGGAGCTGTTTTTT. It yields the protein CASSRAGGPNTGELFF.